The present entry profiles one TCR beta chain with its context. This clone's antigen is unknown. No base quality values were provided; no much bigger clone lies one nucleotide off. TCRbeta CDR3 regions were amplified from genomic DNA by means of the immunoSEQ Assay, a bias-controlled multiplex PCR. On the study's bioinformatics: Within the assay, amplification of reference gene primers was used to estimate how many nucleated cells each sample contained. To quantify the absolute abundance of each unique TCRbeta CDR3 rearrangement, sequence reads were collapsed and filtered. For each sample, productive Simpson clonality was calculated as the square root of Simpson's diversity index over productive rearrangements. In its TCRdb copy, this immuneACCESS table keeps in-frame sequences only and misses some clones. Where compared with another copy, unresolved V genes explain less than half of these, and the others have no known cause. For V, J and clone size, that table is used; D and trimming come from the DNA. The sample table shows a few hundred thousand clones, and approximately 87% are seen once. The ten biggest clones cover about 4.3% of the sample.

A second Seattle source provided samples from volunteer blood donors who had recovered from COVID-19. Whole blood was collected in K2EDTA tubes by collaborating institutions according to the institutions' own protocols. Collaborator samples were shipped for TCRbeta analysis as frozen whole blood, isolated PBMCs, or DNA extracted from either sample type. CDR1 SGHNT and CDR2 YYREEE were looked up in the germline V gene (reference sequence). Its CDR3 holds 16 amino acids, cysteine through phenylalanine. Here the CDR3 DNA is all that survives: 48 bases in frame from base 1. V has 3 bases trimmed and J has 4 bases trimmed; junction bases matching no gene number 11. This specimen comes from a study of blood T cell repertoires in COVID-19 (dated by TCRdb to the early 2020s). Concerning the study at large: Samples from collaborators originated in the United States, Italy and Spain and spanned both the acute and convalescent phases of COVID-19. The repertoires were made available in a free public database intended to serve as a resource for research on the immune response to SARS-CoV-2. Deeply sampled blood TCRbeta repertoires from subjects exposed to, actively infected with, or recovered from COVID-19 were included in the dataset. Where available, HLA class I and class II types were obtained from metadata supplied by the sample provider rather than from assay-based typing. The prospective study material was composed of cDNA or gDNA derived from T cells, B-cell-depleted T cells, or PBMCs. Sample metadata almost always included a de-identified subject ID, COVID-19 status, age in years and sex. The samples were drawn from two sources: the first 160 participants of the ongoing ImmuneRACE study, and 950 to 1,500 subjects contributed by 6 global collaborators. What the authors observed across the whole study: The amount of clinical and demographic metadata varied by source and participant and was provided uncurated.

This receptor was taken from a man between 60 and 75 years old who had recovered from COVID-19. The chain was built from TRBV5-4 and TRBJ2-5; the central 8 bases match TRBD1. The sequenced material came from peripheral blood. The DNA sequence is TGTGCCAGCAGCTCCGCGACAGGGGTTGTGGGAGAGACCCAGTACTTC. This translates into CASSSATGVVGETQYF.